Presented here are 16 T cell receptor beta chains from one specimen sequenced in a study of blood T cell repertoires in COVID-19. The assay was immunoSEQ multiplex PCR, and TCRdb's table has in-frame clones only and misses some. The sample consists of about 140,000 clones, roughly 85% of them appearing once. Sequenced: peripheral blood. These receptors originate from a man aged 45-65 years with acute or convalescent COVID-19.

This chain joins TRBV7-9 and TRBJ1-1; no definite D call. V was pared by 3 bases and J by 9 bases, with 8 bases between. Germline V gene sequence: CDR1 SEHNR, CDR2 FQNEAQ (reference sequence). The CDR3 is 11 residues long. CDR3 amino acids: CASSFGQQAFF. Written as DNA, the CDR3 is TGTGCCAGCAGCTTTGGGCAGCAAGCTTTCTTT.

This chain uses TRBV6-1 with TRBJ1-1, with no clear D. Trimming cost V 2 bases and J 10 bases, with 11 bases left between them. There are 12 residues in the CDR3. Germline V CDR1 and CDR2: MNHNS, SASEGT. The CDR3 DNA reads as TGTGCCAGCAGTGAACTTTTCAGCGGAGCTTTCTTT. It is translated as CASSELFSGAFF.

CDR3 amino acids: CASSFGGRGGYTF. Written as DNA, the CDR3 is TGTGCCAGCAGTTTTGGGGGGAGGGGTGGCTACACCTTC. This chain uses TRBV12-3 or TRBV12-4 with TRBJ1-2; D is possibly TRBD1 (5 bases). V was pared by 3 bases and J by 7 bases, with 12 bases between. The CDR3 covers 13 residues.

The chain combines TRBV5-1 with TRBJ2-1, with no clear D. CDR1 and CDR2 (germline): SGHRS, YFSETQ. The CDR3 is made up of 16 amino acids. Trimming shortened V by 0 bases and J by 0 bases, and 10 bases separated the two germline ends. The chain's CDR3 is CASSLGYLPSYNEQFF. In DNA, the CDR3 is TGCGCCAGCAGCTTGGGGTACTTACCCTCCTACAATGAGCAGTTCTTC.

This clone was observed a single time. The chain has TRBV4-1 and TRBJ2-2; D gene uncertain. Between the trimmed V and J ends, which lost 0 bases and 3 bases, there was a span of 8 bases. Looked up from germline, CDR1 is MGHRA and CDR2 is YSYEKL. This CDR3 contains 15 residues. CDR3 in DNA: TGCGCCAGCAGCCAAGAAGCAGCGCACACCGGGGAGCTGTTTTTT. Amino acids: CASSQEAAHTGELFF.

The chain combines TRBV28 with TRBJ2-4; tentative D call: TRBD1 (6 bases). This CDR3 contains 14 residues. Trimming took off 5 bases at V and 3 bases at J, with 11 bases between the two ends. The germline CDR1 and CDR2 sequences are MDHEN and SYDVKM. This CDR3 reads CASSLPGHKNIQYF. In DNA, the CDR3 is TGTGCCAGCAGTCTACCGGGACACAAAAACATTCAGTACTTC.

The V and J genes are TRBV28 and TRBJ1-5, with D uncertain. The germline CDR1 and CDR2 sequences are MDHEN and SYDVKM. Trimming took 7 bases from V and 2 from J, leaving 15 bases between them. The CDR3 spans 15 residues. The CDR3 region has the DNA TGTGCCAGCACCCGGGAGGTATTCGGCAATCAGCCCCAGCATTTT. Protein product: CASTREVFGNQPQHF.

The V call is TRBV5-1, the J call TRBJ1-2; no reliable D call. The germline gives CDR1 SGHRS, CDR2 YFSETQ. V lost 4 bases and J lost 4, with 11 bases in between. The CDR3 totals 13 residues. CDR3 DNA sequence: TGCGCCAGCAGCCCTGCGGAGGCCTATGGCTACACCTTC. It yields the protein CASSPAEAYGYTF.

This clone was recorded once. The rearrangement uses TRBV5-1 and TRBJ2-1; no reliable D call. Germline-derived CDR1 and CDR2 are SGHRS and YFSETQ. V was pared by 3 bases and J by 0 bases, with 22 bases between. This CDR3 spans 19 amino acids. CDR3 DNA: TGCGCCAGCAGCTACCTGGTCAGCTATTACCACAGCTCCTACAATGAGCAGTTCTTC. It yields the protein CASSYLVSYYHSSYNEQFF. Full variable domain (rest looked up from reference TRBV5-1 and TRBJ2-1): KAGVTQTPRYLIKTRGQQVTLSCSPISGHRSVSWYQQTPGQGLQFLFEYFSETQRNKGNFPGRFSGRQFSNSRSEMNVSTLELGDSALYLCASSYLVSYYHSSYNEQFFGPGTRLTVL.

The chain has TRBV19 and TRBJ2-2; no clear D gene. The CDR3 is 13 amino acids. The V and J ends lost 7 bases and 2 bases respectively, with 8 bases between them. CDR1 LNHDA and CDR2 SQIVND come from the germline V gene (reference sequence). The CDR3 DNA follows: TGTGCCAGTAAAGAGGTAAACACCGGGGAGCTGTTTTTT. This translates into CASKEVNTGELFF.

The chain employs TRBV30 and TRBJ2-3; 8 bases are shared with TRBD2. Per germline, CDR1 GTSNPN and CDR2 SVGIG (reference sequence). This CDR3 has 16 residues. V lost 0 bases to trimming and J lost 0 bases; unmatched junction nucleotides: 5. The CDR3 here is CAWSVSRTSSTDTQYF. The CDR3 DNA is TGTGCCTGGAGTGTATCCAGGACTAGCAGCACAGATACGCAGTATTTT.

This chain's CDR3 is CASSSDRAVDTEAFF. CDR3 nucleotides: TGTGCCAGCAGCTCTGACAGGGCGGTCGACACTGAAGCTTTCTTT. The genes are TRBV5-6 and TRBJ1-1; 7 positions agree with TRBD1. Germline V gene lookup returns CDR1 SGHDT and CDR2 YYEEEE. The V gene end was trimmed by 3 bases and the J gene end by 3 bases; junction bases not matched to a gene: 8. The CDR3 has 15 residues.

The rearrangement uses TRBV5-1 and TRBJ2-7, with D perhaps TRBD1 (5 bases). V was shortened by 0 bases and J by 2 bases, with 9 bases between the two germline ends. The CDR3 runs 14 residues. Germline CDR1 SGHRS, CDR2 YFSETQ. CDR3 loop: CASSLEGIAYEQYF. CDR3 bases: TGCGCCAGCAGCTTGGAGGGGATTGCCTACGAGCAGTACTTC.

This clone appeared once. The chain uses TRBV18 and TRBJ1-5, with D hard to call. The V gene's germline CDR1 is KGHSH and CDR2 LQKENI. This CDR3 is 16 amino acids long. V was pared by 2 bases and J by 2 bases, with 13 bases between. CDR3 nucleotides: TGTGCCAGCTCACCAACAGTCCCCGAAGGCAATCAGCCCCAGCATTTT. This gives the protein CASSPTVPEGNQPQHF.

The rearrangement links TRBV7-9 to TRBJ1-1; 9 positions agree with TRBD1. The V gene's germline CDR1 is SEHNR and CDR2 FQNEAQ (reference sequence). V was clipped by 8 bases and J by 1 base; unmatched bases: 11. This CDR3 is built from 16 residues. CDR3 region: CASPARDRAPNTEAFF. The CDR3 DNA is TGTGCCAGCCCAGCGCGGGACAGGGCTCCGAACACTGAAGCTTTCTTT.

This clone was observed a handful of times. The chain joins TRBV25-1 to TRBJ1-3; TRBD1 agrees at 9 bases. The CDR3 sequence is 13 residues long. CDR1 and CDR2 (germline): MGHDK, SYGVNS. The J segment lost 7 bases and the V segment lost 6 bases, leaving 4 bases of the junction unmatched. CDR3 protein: CASRGQGRNTIYF. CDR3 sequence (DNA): TGTGCCAGCAGGGGACAGGGTAGGAACACCATATATTTT.